The present T cell receptor (beta chain) was sequenced within a study of blood T cell repertoires in COVID-19. The ends lost 5 bases at V and 1 base at J; junction bases unmatched: 10. The CDR3 loop spans 17 amino acids. Germline assignment: CDR1 MGHDK and CDR2 SYGVNS. This table comes from immunoSEQ multiplex PCR, and its TCRdb copy is limited to in-frame clones, with some not included. This table holds 300,000 or so clones, around four fifths found once. The V and J genes are TRBV25-1 and TRBJ2-5; 10 bases match TRBD2. The sequenced material came from peripheral blood. The source is a woman in her forties or fifties with acute or convalescent COVID-19. Here the CDR3 reads CASSRGDSGRTQETQYF. CDR3 DNA sequence: TGTGCCAGCAGTAGGGGTGATAGCGGGAGGACCCAAGAGACCCAGTACTTC.